The rows below give T cell receptor beta chains drawn from one sample of a study of shared clonotypes between healthy human individuals. The protocol was immunoSEQ multiplex PCR, while the TCRdb copy is restricted to in-frame clones and leaves out a portion. The sample contains about 680,000 clones, just over 90% of which appear only once. Sequencing was carried out using naive CD8+ T cells sorted from blood. The receptor source for this set is a man aged 30 to 39 in good health. Each CDR3 is given with its conserved first and last residue. D genes are given only for firm matches. Where a row states a size, it is once, few, many or the class of an expanded clone; other rows omit it.

V	length	D	J	size	CDR3	DNA
TRBV6-8	14	-	TRBJ1-5	once	CASSLNLRSQPQHF	TGTGCCAGCAGTTTAAACCTTCGCAGTCAGCCCCAGCATTTT
TRBV4-2	17	TRBD2	TRBJ2-1	once	CASSQGEREMRYNEQFF	TGTGCCAGCAGCCAGGGTGAGCGGGAGATGAGGTACAATGAGCAGTTCTTC
TRBV30	15	TRBD2	TRBJ2-3	-	CAWSAGGGWTDTQYF	TGTGCCTGGAGTGCGGGAGGGGGATGGACAGATACGCAGTATTTT
TRBV11-2	16	-	TRBJ2-7	-	CASSLGARGESYEQYF	TGTGCCAGCAGCTTAGGGGCGCGTGGAGAGAGTTACGAGCAGTACTTC
TRBV28	17	TRBD2	TRBJ2-7	-	CASKDGRAGQRRYEQYF	TGTGCCAGCAAGGACGGGAGGGCCGGGCAACGCCGATACGAGCAGTACTTC
TRBV5-4	13	-	TRBJ2-7	-	CASSLGVAYEQYF	TGTGCCAGCAGCTTGGGGGTGGCCTACGAGCAGTACTTC
TRBV6-5	15	TRBD2	TRBJ2-1	-	CASRRGVRSYNEQFF	TGTGCCAGCAGGCGGGGGGTCCGCTCCTACAATGAGCAGTTCTTC
TRBV27	18	TRBD1	TRBJ2-2	-	CASSLRPGQLTNTGELFF	TGTGCCAGCAGTTTAAGACCGGGACAGTTGACGAACACCGGGGAGCTGTTTTTT
TRBV28	17	TRBD1	TRBJ2-2	-	CASSPNRDRRQTGELFF	TGTGCCAGCAGTCCCAACCGGGACAGGCGACAGACCGGGGAGCTGTTTTTT
TRBV27	16	-	TRBJ2-5	-	CASSLLVGGAQETQYF	TGTGCCAGCAGTTTACTGGTTGGCGGGGCACAAGAGACCCAGTACTTC
TRBV11-2	16	-	TRBJ2-3	-	CASSLDPWTVAFPTYF	TGTGCCAGCAGCTTAGATCCTTGGACAGTAGCGTTCCCCACATATTTT
TRBV5-6	15	-	TRBJ2-7	-	CASSMGLLLAYEQYF	TGTGCCAGCAGCATGGGACTCCTCCTAGCATACGAGCAGTACTTC
TRBV7-3	15	-	TRBJ2-1	-	CASSLAHSSYNEQFF	TGTGCCAGCAGCTTAGCCCACAGCTCCTACAATGAGCAGTTCTTC
TRBV7-9	14	-	TRBJ2-1	-	CATLGSKEFNEQFF	TGTGCCACCCTGGGAAGCAAAGAGTTCAATGAGCAGTTCTTC
TRBV13	14	TRBD2	TRBJ2-7	-	CASSFGLAGREQYF	TGTGCCAGCAGCTTCGGACTAGCGGGACGCGAGCAGTACTTC
TRBV9	19	TRBD2	TRBJ2-3	-	CASSDSPYPLAGVTDTQYF	TGTGCCAGCAGCGATAGTCCCTATCCCCTAGCGGGAGTAACAGATACGCAGTATTTT
TRBV27	14	-	TRBJ1-1	-	CASSLFGGATEAFF	TGTGCCAGCAGTTTATTTGGGGGCGCCACTGAAGCTTTCTTT
TRBV27	15	-	TRBJ2-1	-	CASSPEFRSYNEQFF	TGTGCCAGCAGTCCCGAGTTCCGCTCCTACAATGAGCAGTTCTTC
TRBV4-1	14	-	TRBJ2-7	-	CASSPLEGSYEQYF	TGCGCCAGCAGCCCCCTCGAGGGCTCCTACGAGCAGTACTTC
TRBV7-6	18	-	TRBJ2-3	-	CASSLRRGDIISTDTQYF	TGTGCCAGCAGCTTACGTAGGGGAGACATAATAAGCACAGATACGCAGTATTTT
TRBV18	16	TRBD2	TRBJ2-1	-	CASSPTSREENNEQFF	TGTGCCAGCTCACCTACGTCGCGGGAGGAAAACAATGAGCAGTTCTTC
TRBV5-6	15	TRBD2	TRBJ2-7	-	CASSDLAGVPYEQYF	TGTGCCAGCAGCGATCTAGCGGGAGTACCCTACGAGCAGTACTTC
TRBV27	15	TRBD2	TRBJ2-7	-	CASSGSGSTLYEQYF	TGTGCCAGCAGCGGTAGCGGGAGCACCCTCTACGAGCAGTACTTC
TRBV13	15	TRBD1	TRBJ2-1	-	CASSRLGQGRNEQFF	TGTGCCAGCAGCAGACTCGGACAGGGGAGAAATGAGCAGTTCTTC
TRBV5-1	18	-	TRBJ2-3	once	CASSLDFWDSSPTDTQYF	TGCGCCAGCAGCTTGGATTTCTGGGATTCTTCACCAACAGATACGCAGTATTTT
TRBV27	14	TRBD1	TRBJ2-5	-	CASSLLGGGETQYF	TGTGCCAGCAGTTTATTAGGGGGCGGGGAGACCCAGTACTTC
TRBV7-9	15	TRBD2	TRBJ2-5	-	CASSKAGREEETQYF	TGTGCCAGCAGCAAAGCAGGGCGGGAGGAGGAGACCCAGTACTTC
TRBV13	14	-	TRBJ2-1	-	CASSFLRDYNEQFF	TGTGCCAGCAGCTTCCTCAGGGACTACAATGAGCAGTTCTTC
TRBV11-2	15	-	TRBJ2-3	-	CASSFVSPSTDTQYF	TGTGCCAGCAGCTTCGTCAGTCCTAGCACAGATACGCAGTATTTT
TRBV29-1	10	-	TRBJ2-1	-	CSVGSSEQFF	TGCAGCGTTGGCAGTTCTGAGCAGTTCTTC
TRBV7-9	14	TRBD1	TRBJ1-5	few	CASSSSTGDQPQHF	TGTGCCAGCAGCTCCTCTACAGGGGATCAGCCCCAGCATTTT